This entry is about one T cell receptor (beta chain). No antigen is known for it. V trimming: 3 bases; J trimming: 2 bases; junction bases outside the gene matches: 8. Germline V lookup: CDR1 SEHNR, CDR2 FQNEAQ (reference sequence). The CDR3 is 16 amino acids. The source of the sample is a study of cytomegalovirus exposure and HLA in healthy donors. PCR involved 60 Vbeta and 13 Jbeta primers. Data came from immunoSEQ multiplex PCR; TCRdb stores just in-frame clones and leaves some out. The sample holds about 240,000 clones, about 80% seen once. Whole-study findings and limits: An Asian-associated ancestry cluster reportedly showed fewer N-insertions than the roughly 600-donor mean in a later analysis. It was likely that a cluster of highly shared sequence variants was a sequencing artifact. With further analysis later on, most CMV-associated TCR beta chains appeared HLA-restricted. Cytomegalovirus association was assigned to about 150 TCR beta chains.

The gene calls are TRBV7-9 and TRBJ2-5; 8 positions agree with TRBD2. The sample was PBMCs. The origin of this receptor is a woman between 40 and 55 years old in good health and CMV-seropositive. CDR3 amino acids: CASSFGSGGLQETQYF. The CDR3 coding sequence is TGTGCCAGCAGCTTTGGAAGCGGGGGCTTACAAGAGACCCAGTACTTC.